The 24 T cell receptor beta chains in this list originate from one sample, sequenced in a study of T cells after yellow fever vaccination. TCRdb reprocessed the 5' RACE reads via MiXCR and lists one record per CDR3 protein. Of 14,000 or so distinct CDR3 sequences in the sample, more than 7% were seen once. The sample here was PBMCs, either bulk or a sorted T-cell subset (CD4+, CD8+, memory, or dextramer-sorted; not recorded which), taken on the day of the yellow fever booster vaccination. These receptors were collected from a man aged 18 to 35 who received the YFV17D yellow fever vaccine.

This clonotype was counted at least ten times. The chain uses TRBV2 and TRBJ2-5; 9 bases map to TRBD2. CDR1 SNHLY and CDR2 FYNNEI come from the germline V gene. The CDR3 sequence is 13 residues long. After removal of 9 bases from V and 5 bases from J, the junction contained 7 bases not matched to a gene. The CDR3 protein is CASKRGAGETQYF. The CDR3 coding sequence is TGTGCCAGTAAGCGGGGGGCCGGGGAGACCCAGTACTTC.

This clonotype was seen many times. This chain joins TRBV18 and TRBJ2-1; TRBD2 matches 9 bases. The V gene end was trimmed by 3 bases and the J gene end by 6 bases; junction bases not matched to a gene: 6. The CDR3 runs to 15 residues. Germline CDR1 and CDR2: KGHSH and LQKENI. The CDR3 loop reads CASSPTGLAGNEQFF. The CDR3 nucleotides read TGTGCCAGCTCACCTACGGGACTAGCTGGCAATGAGCAGTTCTTC. The variable domain in full, with the rest retrieved from reference TRBV18 and TRBJ2-1, is NAGVMQNPRHLVRRRGQEARLRCSPMKGHSHVYWYRQLPEEGLKFMVYLQKENIIDESGMPKERFSAEFPKEGPSILRIQQVVRGDSAAYFCASSPTGLAGNEQFFGPGTRLTVL.

This clonotype occurred many times. The chain carries TRBV3-1 and TRBJ2-2; possible D gene TRBD2, 6 bases. CDR1 and CDR2 from the germline V gene are LGHDT and YNNKEL (reference sequence). The CDR3 totals 15 residues. V lost 7 bases to trimming and J lost 2 bases, with 14 bases between them. The CDR3 reads CASNPGLQNTGELFF. The CDR3 coding sequence is TGTGCCAGCAACCCGGGACTCCAAAACACCGGGGAGCTGTTTTTT.

This clonotype is termed medium-sized. The chain joins TRBV6-4 to TRBJ1-1; the D gene is possibly TRBD1 (6 bases). The CDR3 is 13 amino acids. V was shortened by 3 bases and J by 4 bases, with 9 bases between the two germline ends. Germline CDR1 is MRHNA and CDR2 is SNTAGT. CDR3 bases: TGTGCCAGCAGTGAACAGGGAGGCACTGAAGCTTTCTTT. Its protein is CASSEQGGTEAFF.

This clonotype is labeled as medium-sized. This chain connects TRBV12-3 or TRBV12-4 to TRBJ1-1, with TRBD1 matching over 10 bases. The CDR3 extends over 20 amino acids. Trimming at V came to 3 bases and at J to 0 bases, leaving 16 bases not matched to a gene. The CDR3 protein is CASSFLRGGTGDLVNTEAFF. DNA for the CDR3: TGTGCCAGCAGTTTTCTTAGGGGCGGGACAGGGGATCTCGTGAACACTGAAGCTTTCTTT.

This clonotype has a count of ten or more. The chain's CDR3 is CASSEISWTGDNEKLFF. The CDR3 DNA reads TGTGCCAGCAGTGAAATCTCCTGGACAGGGGATAATGAAAAACTGTTTTTT. The chain links TRBV2 to TRBJ1-4; TRBD1 agrees at 9 bases. This CDR3 comprises 17 residues. Germline V gene sequence: CDR1 SNHLY, CDR2 FYNNEI. J lost 4 bases, V lost 2 bases, and 8 bases had no gene match.

This clonotype was counted many times. The V and J genes are TRBV15 and TRBJ1-5; 7 nucleotides agree with TRBD1. Germline CDR1 reads LNHNV; CDR2 reads YYDKDF (reference sequence). This CDR3 is built from 17 residues. The V segment lost 4 bases and the J segment 2 bases; nucleotides outside the gene matches: 11. The CDR3, as DNA: TGTGCCACCAGCATCGGATTTACAGGGGAAGGCAATCAGCCCCAGCATTTT. Translating gives CATSIGFTGEGNQPQHF.

Many counts were recorded for this clonotype. CDR3 sequence: CASSYSSSGAGGKLFF. DNA for the CDR3: TGTGCCAGCAGTTACTCGTCTTCAGGGGCTGGGGGAAAACTGTTTTTT. The V and J genes are TRBV6-5 and TRBJ1-4, with D perhaps TRBD1 (6 bases). With 0 bases removed from V and 10 bases from J, the gap between germline ends came to 18 bases. Germline loops: CDR1 MNHEY, CDR2 SVGAGI. The CDR3 runs 16 residues.

By sample fraction, this clonotype is medium-sized. The chain carries TRBV10-1 and TRBJ2-3; the match to TRBD1 covers 7 bases. Germline lookup yields CDR1 WNHNN and CDR2 SYGVQD (reference sequence). The ends lost 3 bases at V and 3 bases at J; junction bases unmatched: 12. The CDR3 runs 17 residues. In DNA, the CDR3 is TGCGCCAGCAGTGAATCGAGGGGGCAGTATCGTACAGATACGCAGTATTTT. Encoded protein: CASSESRGQYRTDTQYF.

This clonotype was counted many times. V gene TRBV5-6 combines with J gene TRBJ1-2; 8 bases are a match to TRBD1. The CDR3 has 14 amino acids. CDR1 is SGHDT and CDR2 is YYEEEE in the germline V gene. V lost 0 bases to trimming and J lost 4 bases; unmatched junction nucleotides: 2. The CDR3 reads CASSLAGQAYGYTF. The DNA for the CDR3 is TGTGCCAGCAGCTTGGCGGGACAGGCCTATGGCTACACCTTC.

Ten or more counts support this clonotype. The V and J genes are TRBV5-5 and TRBJ2-5; 7 nucleotides line up with TRBD2. The CDR3 totals 15 residues. In germline, CDR1 is SGHKS, CDR2 YYEKEE (reference sequence). The V segment lost 0 bases and the J segment 9 bases; nucleotides outside the gene matches: 11. CDR3 region: CASSLALSGRASQYF. Here the CDR3 DNA reads TGTGCCAGCAGCTTGGCCCTTAGCGGGCGGGCTTCCCAGTACTTC. The full variable domain, rest sourced from reference TRBV5-5 and TRBJ2-5, is DAGVTQSPTHLIKTRGQQVTLRCSPISGHKSVSWYQQVLGQGPQFIFQYYEKEERGRGNFPDRFSARQFPNYSSELNVNALLLGDSALYLCASSLALSGRASQYFGPGTRLLVL.

The sample holds many counts of this clonotype. Here the CDR3 DNA reads TGCAGCGTTCTCCTAAAACGGGGAAAAAGTCCCCGGGGTAGCACAGATACGCAGTATTTT. Its translation: CSVLLKRGKSPRGSTDTQYF. The chain uses TRBV29-1 and TRBJ2-3, with a weak D call TRBD2 (5 bases). This CDR3 spans 20 amino acids. Germline V gene data show CDR1 as SQVTM and CDR2 as ANQGSEA. Trimming left V 5 bases short and J 0 bases short, with 30 bases between.

This chain joins TRBV5-1 and TRBJ1-2; 11 nucleotides line up with TRBD1. Germline CDR1 is SGHRS and CDR2 is YFSETQ. There are 14 residues in the CDR3. V lost 1 base, J lost 6 bases, and 2 bases stayed unmatched. This chain's CDR3 is CASSLRTGGNGYTF. CDR3 DNA: TGCGCCAGCAGCTTGCGGACAGGGGGCAATGGCTACACCTTC.

The sample holds many counts of this clonotype. V and J are TRBV7-2 and TRBJ1-1; 8 nucleotides match TRBD1. The CDR3 has 14 residues. The V segment lost 3 bases and the J segment 7 bases; nucleotides outside the gene matches: 7. Germline assignment: CDR1 SGHTA and CDR2 FQGNSA. Written as DNA, the CDR3 is TGTGCCAGCAGCTTCGCAGGGGGCGCGGGTGAAGCTTTCTTT. Protein product: CASSFAGGAGEAFF.

In this sample, this clonotype turned up many times. This rearrangement joins TRBV5-1 to TRBJ1-6; weak D call: TRBD1 (6 bases). Germline V gene data show CDR1 as SGHRS and CDR2 as YFSETQ. The ends were cut back, 4 bases at V and 0 bases at J, with 17 bases in the middle. The CDR3 covers 18 residues. CDR3 nucleotide sequence: TGCGCCAGCAGCCTACGCGCTAACAGGGACTCCTATAATTCACCCCTCCACTTT. Translation: CASSLRANRDSYNSPLHF.

At least ten counts were recorded for this clonotype. The chain uses TRBV29-1 and TRBJ1-2, with D unclear. Germline loops: CDR1 SQVTM, CDR2 ANQGSEA. The CDR3 has 11 amino acids. V lost 4 bases and J lost 8, with 11 bases in between. The CDR3 nucleotides read TGCAGCGTTGCCGCTGACACCGGCTACACCTTC. Its translation is CSVAADTGYTF. Supplemented by reference TRBV29-1 and TRBJ1-2, the full variable domain reads SAVISQKPSRDICQRGTSLTIQCQVDSQVTMMFWYRQQPGQSLTLIATANQGSEATYESGFVIDKFPISRPNLTFSTLTVSNMSPEDSSIYLCSVAADTGYTFGSGTRLTVV.

This clonotype is deemed medium-sized. The chain recombines TRBV7-2 with TRBJ1-2; D possibly corresponds to TRBD1 (6 bases). This CDR3 has 15 residues. Per the germline V gene, CDR1 is SGHTA and CDR2 is FQGNSA. V dropped 1 base and J dropped 8 bases, with 17 bases sitting between them. Here the CDR3 DNA reads TGTGCCAGCAGCTTAGACGTTCGGGACAACGGAGGCTACACCTTC. It yields the protein CASSLDVRDNGGYTF.

This clonotype came up many times. This chain joins TRBV10-3 and TRBJ1-5; 8 bases are shared with TRBD1. The CDR3 length is 15 residues. The germline V gene encodes CDR1 ENHRY and CDR2 SYGVKD. V gave up 2 bases and J gave up 1 base; unmatched junction bases: 1. As DNA, the CDR3 is TGTGCCATCAGTGAGCGACAGGGGAGCAATCAGCCCCAGCATTTT. Protein: CAISERQGSNQPQHF.

As concerns this clonotype: Compared with germline, one end of the junction differs, possibly owing to a read error. The rearrangement uses TRBV6-2 or TRBV6-3 and TRBJ2-1, with D possibly being TRBD2 (5 bases). The CDR3 is 9 residues long. Per germline, CDR1 MNHEY and CDR2 SVGEGT. The CDR3 loop reads CTGVNEQFF. The CDR3 bases are TGCACCGGGGTCAATGAGCAGTTCTTC.

The sample holds many counts of this clonotype. V is TRBV4-1 and J is TRBJ2-7; D tentatively reads TRBD1 or TRBD2 (6 bases each). Germline values: CDR1 MGHRA, CDR2 YSYEKL. The CDR3 runs to 16 residues. V lost 0 bases, J lost 2 bases, and 14 bases lay in between. The CDR3: CASSQERGGFPYEQYF. The CDR3 region has the DNA TGCGCCAGCAGCCAAGAAAGAGGGGGGTTCCCCTACGAGCAGTACTTC.

This clonotype has a count of ten or more. The rearrangement links TRBV6-5 to TRBJ2-3; 12 nucleotides align to TRBD2. The CDR3 length is 15 residues. Trimming cost V 6 bases and J 4 bases; bases outside gene matches: 5. Germline V CDR1 and CDR2: MNHEY, SVGAGI. The CDR3 spells CASRPGTSGPDTQYF. CDR3 nucleotide sequence: TGTGCCAGCAGACCCGGGACTAGCGGGCCAGATACGCAGTATTTT.

V gene TRBV4-2 combines with J gene TRBJ1-2; no definite D call. V was pared by 0 bases and J by 8 bases, with 13 bases between. CDR3 length: 14 amino acids. In germline, CDR1 is LGHNA, CDR2 YNFKEQ. CDR3 sequence (DNA): TGTGCCAGCAGCCAAGAAGTTTGGCGCGGAGGCTACACCTTC. This gives the protein CASSQEVWRGGYTF.

This clonotype was counted ten times or more. V and J are TRBV6-2 or TRBV6-3 and TRBJ2-1; D might be TRBD2 (7 bases). The length of the CDR3 is 14 residues. V lost 5 bases, J lost 5 bases, and 13 bases lay in between. Germline CDR1 and CDR2: MNHEY and SVGEGT. CDR3: CASSRGDTNNEQFF. Written as DNA, the CDR3 is TGTGCCAGCAGTCGGGGGGACACCAACAATGAGCAGTTCTTC.

This clonotype is termed medium-sized. V and J are TRBV20-1 and TRBJ2-3; D remains unclear. Germline-derived CDR1 and CDR2 are DFQATT and SNEGSKA (reference sequence). CDR3 length equals 15 residues. The V gene lost 0 bases and the J gene lost 3 bases, with 13 bases spanning the gap. CDR3 DNA sequence: TGCAGTGCTAGAGATTTTGGCCATGGAACAGATACGCAGTATTTT. Amino acid sequence: CSARDFGHGTDTQYF.